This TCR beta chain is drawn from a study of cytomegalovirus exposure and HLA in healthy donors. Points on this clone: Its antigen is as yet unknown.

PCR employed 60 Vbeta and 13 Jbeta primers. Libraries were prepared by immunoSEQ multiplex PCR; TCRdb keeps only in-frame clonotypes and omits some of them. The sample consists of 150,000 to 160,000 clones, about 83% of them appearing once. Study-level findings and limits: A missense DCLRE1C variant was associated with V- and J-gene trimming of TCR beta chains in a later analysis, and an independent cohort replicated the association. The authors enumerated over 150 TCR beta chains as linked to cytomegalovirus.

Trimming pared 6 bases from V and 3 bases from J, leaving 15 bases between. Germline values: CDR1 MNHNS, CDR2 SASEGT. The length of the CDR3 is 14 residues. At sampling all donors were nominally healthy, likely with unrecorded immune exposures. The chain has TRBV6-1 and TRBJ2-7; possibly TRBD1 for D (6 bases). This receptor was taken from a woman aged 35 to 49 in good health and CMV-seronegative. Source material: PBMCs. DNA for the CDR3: TGTGCCAGCAGGCGGTCCGGACAGCACTACGAGCAGTACTTC. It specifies CASRRSGQHYEQYF.